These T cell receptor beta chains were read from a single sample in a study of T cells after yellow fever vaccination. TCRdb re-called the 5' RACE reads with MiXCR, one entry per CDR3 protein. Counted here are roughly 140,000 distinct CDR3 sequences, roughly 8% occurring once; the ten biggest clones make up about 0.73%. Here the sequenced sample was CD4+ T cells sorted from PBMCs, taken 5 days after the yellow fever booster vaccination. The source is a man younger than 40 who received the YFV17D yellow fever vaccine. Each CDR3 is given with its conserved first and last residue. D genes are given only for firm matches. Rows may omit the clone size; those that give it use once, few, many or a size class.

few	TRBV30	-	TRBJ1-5	CAWGQNQPQHF	TGTGCCTGGGGGCAGAATCAGCCCCAGCATTTT
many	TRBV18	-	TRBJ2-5	CASSLISQETQYF	TGTGCCAGCTCACTAATCAGCCAAGAGACCCAGTACTTC
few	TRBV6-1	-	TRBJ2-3	CASSKTVGRTDTQYF	TGTGCCAGCAGTAAGACAGTGGGTCGCACAGATACGCAGTATTTT
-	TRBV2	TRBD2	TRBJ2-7	CATTSGASYEQYF	TGTGCCACCACTAGCGGAGCCTCCTACGAGCAGTACTTC
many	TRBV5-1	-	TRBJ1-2	CASSLEYGNYGYTF	TGCGCCAGCAGCTTGGAATACGGGAACTATGGCTACACCTTC
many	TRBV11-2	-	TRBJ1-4	CASSLEEVGRLFF	TGTGCCAGCAGCTTAGAGGAGGTCGGGAGGCTGTTTTTT
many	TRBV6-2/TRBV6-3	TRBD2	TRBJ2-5	CASSNLLSGRSRETQYF	TGTGCCAGCAGTAATCTCCTTAGCGGGAGGTCGCGGGAGACCCAGTACTTC
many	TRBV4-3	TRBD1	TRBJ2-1	CASKQTGGSSYNEQFF	TGCGCCAGCAAGCAGACAGGGGGTAGCTCCTACAATGAGCAGTTCTTC
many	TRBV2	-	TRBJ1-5	CASSLTRGFNQPQHF	TGTGCCAGCAGTCTCACCCGGGGTTTTAATCAGCCCCAGCATTTT
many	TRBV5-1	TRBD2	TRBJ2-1	CASSFWAAGGSSNNEQFF	TGCGCCAGCAGCTTTTGGGCGGCGGGCGGGAGTAGTAACAATGAGCAGTTCTTC
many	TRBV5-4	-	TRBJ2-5	CASSLMVGETQYF	TGTGCCAGCAGCTTGATGGTGGGAGAGACCCAGTACTTC
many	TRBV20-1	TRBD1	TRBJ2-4	CSASGDRGLSKNIQYF	TGCAGTGCTAGCGGTGACAGGGGGCTTTCCAAAAACATTCAGTACTTC
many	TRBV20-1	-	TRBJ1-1	CSAHRPGGEAFF	TGCAGTGCACATCGACCGGGGGGTGAAGCTTTCTTT
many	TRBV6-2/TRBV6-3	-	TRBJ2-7	CASRANSYEQYF	TGTGCCAGCAGGGCCAACTCCTACGAGCAGTACTTC
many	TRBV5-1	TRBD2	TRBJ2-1	CASSPVAGGPDSNEQFF	TGCGCCAGCAGCCCAGTAGCGGGAGGGCCAGACTCGAATGAGCAGTTCTTC
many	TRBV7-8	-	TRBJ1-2	CASSLAQGQPRSYTF	TGTGCCAGCAGCTTAGCGCAGGGGCAGCCTCGGAGCTACACCTTC
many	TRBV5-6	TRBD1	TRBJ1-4	CASSLARQGDEKLFF	TGTGCCAGCAGCTTGGCCCGACAGGGGGATGAAAAACTGTTTTTT
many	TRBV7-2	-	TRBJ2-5	CASSFASLKMETQYF	TGTGCCAGCAGCTTTGCCTCGCTGAAGATGGAGACCCAGTACTTC
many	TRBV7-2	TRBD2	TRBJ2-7	CASSLRASGRVESYEQYF	TGTGCCAGCAGCTTAAGGGCTAGCGGGAGGGTAGAGTCCTACGAGCAGTACTTC
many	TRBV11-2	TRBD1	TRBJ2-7	CASSYSTRTGGSSYEQYF	TGTGCCAGCAGCTACTCTACAAGGACAGGGGGAAGCTCCTACGAGCAGTACTTC
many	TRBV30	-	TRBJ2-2	CASPGTANTGELFF	TGTGCCTCCCCCGGGACTGCGAACACCGGGGAGCTGTTTTTT
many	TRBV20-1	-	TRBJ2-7	CSAPDRFYEQYF	TGCAGTGCGCCGGACAGATTCTACGAGCAGTACTTC
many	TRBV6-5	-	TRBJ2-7	CASSYSGLGRKQYF	TGTGCCAGCAGTTACTCGGGACTGGGTAGAAAGCAGTACTTC
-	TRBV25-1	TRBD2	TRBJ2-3	CASSEYAGGKDTQYF	TGTGCCAGCAGTGAATATGCGGGAGGGAAAGATACGCAGTATTTT
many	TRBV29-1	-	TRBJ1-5	CSVGAQGNQPQHF	TGCAGCGTCGGGGCGCAGGGCAATCAGCCCCAGCATTTT
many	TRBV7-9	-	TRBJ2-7	CASSLYGSDEQYF	TGTGCCAGCAGCTTATACGGTAGTGACGAGCAGTACTTC
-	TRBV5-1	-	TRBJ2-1	CASSLSDPYNEQFF	TGCGCCAGCAGCTTATCCGATCCCTACAATGAGCAGTTCTTC
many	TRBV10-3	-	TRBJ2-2	CAIGDSTGELFF	TGTGCCATCGGCGACTCCACCGGGGAGCTGTTTTTT
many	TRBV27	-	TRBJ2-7	CASRTGTLEQYF	TGTGCCAGCAGGACCGGGACGCTCGAGCAGTACTTC
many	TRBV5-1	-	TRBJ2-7	CASSLDSLPYEQYF	TGCGCCAGCAGCTTGGACAGTCTCCCCTACGAGCAGTACTTC
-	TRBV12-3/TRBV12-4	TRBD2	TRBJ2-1	CASSFATGGNEQFF	TGTGCCAGCAGTTTCGCAACGGGAGGGAATGAGCAGTTCTTC
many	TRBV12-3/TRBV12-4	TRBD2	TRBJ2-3	CASSKRLAGVSTDTQYF	TGTGCCAGCAGTAAGCGACTAGCGGGAGTTAGCACAGATACGCAGTATTTT
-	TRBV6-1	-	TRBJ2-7	CASSEEGITHEQYF	TGTGCCAGCAGCGAGGAGGGGATCACCCACGAGCAGTACTTC
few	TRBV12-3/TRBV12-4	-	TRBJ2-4	CASSLDGTGNIQYF	TGTGCCAGCAGTTTAGATGGAACCGGAAACATTCAGTACTTC
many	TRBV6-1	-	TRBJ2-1	CASSVRSGLNYNEQFF	TGTGCCAGCAGTGTTCGATCGGGACTCAACTACAATGAGCAGTTCTTC
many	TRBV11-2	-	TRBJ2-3	CASSLDRRPAADTQYF	TGTGCCAGCAGCTTAGATCGGCGCCCCGCCGCAGATACGCAGTATTTT
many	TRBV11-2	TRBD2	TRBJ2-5	CASSAGRLAGTETQYF	TGTGCCAGCAGCGCCGGGCGACTAGCTGGGACGGAGACCCAGTACTTC
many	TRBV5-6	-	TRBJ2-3	CASTFTTIDTQYF	TGTGCCAGCACCTTCACGACGATAGATACGCAGTATTTT
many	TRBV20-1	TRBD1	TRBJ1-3	CSARKVTGRRNTIYF	TGCAGTGCTAGAAAAGTGACAGGGAGAAGAAACACCATATATTTT
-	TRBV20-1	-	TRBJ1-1	CSASRIGSTEAFF	TGCAGTGCTAGCCGTATCGGGTCCACTGAAGCTTTCTTT
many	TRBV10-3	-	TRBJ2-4	CAARQGVGNIQYF	TGTGCCGCCAGGCAGGGAGTGGGAAACATTCAGTACTTC
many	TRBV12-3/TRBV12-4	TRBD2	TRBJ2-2	CASTAIAGRSTGELFF	TGTGCCAGCACCGCGATAGCGGGACGAAGCACCGGGGAGCTGTTTTTT
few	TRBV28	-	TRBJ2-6	CASSSAASGANVLTF	TGTGCCAGCAGTTCCGCTGCATCTGGGGCCAACGTCCTGACTTTC
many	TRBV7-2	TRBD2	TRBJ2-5	CASSYRAVAGGETQYF	TGTGCCAGCAGTTACAGGGCCGTAGCGGGAGGGGAGACCCAGTACTTC
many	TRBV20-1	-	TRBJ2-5	CSAQQGRLETQYF	TGCAGTGCTCAACAGGGTAGACTAGAGACCCAGTACTTC
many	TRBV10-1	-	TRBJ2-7	CASSAGTLSYEQYF	TGCGCCAGCAGTGCCGGGACTCTCTCCTACGAGCAGTACTTC
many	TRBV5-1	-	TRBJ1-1	CASSFGQNTEAFF	TGCGCCAGCAGCTTCGGGCAGAACACTGAAGCTTTCTTT